The TCR beta chain under discussion was sequenced for a study of graft-versus-host responses after intestinal transplantation. In the study overall: Multivisceral, liver-intestinal, or isolated intestinal transplants were received by the recipients. Notes on the study in general: Researchers found peak circulating GvH clone levels linked to early post-transplant HvG declines. Individuals who had graft-donor T cell macrochimerism had allografts that showed high graft-versus-host to host-versus-graft clonal ratios. Analysis identified GvH clones in recipient marrow, with some appearing first in ileum or blood.

From germline, CDR1 is MNHEY and CDR2 SMNVEV (reference sequence). There are 17 residues in the CDR3. The V and J ends lost 5 bases and 2 bases, in that order; junction bases with no gene match: 9. Points on this clone: Its antigen is undetermined.

Produced via immunoSEQ multiplex PCR; TCRdb's table is partial and in-frame only. The profile shows 28,000 or so clones, about four fifths of them singletons. Sequencing was performed on unstimulated CD8+ T cells sorted from spleen or lymph node cells, taken before intestinal transplant. The rearrangement uses TRBV27 and TRBJ2-3, with 11 nucleotides matching TRBD2. This clonotype originated in a human donor who received an intestinal transplant. CDR3 bases: TGTGCCAGCAGTATCCTCGGACTAGCGGGCCTCACAGATACGCAGTATTTT. It translates to CASSILGLAGLTDTQYF.